The clone carrying this T cell receptor (beta chain) showed up many times. This entry is derived from a study of T cells in Graves' hyperthyroidism and ophthalmopathy. V was trimmed by 6 bases and J by 6 bases, leaving 21 bases between them. The CDR3 is 15 amino acids. Germline V gene lookup returns CDR1 SNHLY and CDR2 FYNNEI. RNA transcripts were the template for amplifying TCR beta CDR3 regions. A first-round RT-PCR of the TCR CDR3 used the HTBI primer set. TCRdb recomputed calls from the multiplex PCR reads with MiXCR, one row per CDR3 protein. Of 530,000 or so distinct CDR3 sequences detected, 15% to 20% appear once; the ten largest clones hold 17%.

The sample consisted of blood. The genes are TRBV2 and TRBJ2-7; D is ambiguous. The origin of this receptor is a woman between 18 and 29 years old with Graves' ophthalmopathy. Written as DNA, the CDR3 is TGTGCCAGCAGAGCACCTCGGGCCGCCGGCGGCGAGCAGTACTTC. Residues: CASRAPRAAGGEQYF.